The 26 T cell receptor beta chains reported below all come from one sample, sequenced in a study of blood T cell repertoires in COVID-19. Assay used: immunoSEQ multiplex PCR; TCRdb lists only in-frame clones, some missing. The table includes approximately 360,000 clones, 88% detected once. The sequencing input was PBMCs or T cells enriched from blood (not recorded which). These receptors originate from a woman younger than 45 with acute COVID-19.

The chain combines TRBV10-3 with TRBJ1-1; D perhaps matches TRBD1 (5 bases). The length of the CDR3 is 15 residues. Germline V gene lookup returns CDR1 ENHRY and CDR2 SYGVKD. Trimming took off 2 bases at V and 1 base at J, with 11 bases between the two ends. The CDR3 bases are TGTGCCATCAGTGAGCGGGGACTGTCGAACACTGAAGCTTTCTTT. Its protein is CAISERGLSNTEAFF.

The CDR3 DNA follows: TGTGCCAGCAGTGAAGACCCCGGTGCCTCTTATCAGCCCCAGCATTTT. The encoded protein is CASSEDPGASYQPQHF. V gene TRBV6-1 combines with J gene TRBJ1-5; D call uncertain. The V and J ends lost 1 base and 5 bases respectively, with 15 bases between them. The CDR3 has 16 residues. From germline, CDR1 is MNHNS and CDR2 SASEGT.

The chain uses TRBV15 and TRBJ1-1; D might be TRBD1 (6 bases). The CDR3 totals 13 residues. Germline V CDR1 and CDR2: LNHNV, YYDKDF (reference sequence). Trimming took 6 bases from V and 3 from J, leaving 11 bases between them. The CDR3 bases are TGTGCCACCAGGACGGACAGCGACACTGAAGCTTTCTTT. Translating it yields CATRTDSDTEAFF.

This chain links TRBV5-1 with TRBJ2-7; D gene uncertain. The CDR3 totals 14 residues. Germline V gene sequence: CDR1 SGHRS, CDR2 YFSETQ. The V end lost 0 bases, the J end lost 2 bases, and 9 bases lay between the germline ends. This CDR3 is CASSLVGAAYEQYF. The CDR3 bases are TGCGCCAGCAGCTTGGTGGGCGCCGCCTACGAGCAGTACTTC.

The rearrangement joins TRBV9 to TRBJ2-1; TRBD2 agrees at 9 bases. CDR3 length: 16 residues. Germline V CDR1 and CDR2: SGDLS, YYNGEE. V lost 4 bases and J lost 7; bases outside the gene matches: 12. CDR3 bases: TGTGCCAGCAGCCCCCCCGGAGGACTAGCGTCGAATGAGCAGTTCTTC. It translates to CASSPPGGLASNEQFF.

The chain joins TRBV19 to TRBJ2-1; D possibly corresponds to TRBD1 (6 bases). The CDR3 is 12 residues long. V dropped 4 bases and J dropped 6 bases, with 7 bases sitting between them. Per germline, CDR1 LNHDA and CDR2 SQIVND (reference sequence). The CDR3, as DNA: TGTGCCAGTAGTACGGACAGCAATGAGCAGTTCTTC. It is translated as CASSTDSNEQFF.

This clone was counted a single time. The CDR3 region has the DNA TGTGCCAGTGAAGATGGGAGGATCGGCTACACCTTC. Its protein is CASEDGRIGYTF. V is TRBV19 and J is TRBJ1-2; unclear D gene. Looked up from germline, CDR1 is LNHDA and CDR2 is SQIVND (reference sequence). Trimming shortened V by 8 bases and J by 8 bases, and 15 bases separated the two germline ends. The CDR3 spans 12 residues.

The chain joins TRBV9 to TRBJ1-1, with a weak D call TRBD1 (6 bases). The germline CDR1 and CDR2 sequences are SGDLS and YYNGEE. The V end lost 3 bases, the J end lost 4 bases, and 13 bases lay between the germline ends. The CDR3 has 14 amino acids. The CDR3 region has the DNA TGTGCCAGCAGCGCCGGGACAAGCCCCACTGAAGCTTTCTTT. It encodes CASSAGTSPTEAFF.

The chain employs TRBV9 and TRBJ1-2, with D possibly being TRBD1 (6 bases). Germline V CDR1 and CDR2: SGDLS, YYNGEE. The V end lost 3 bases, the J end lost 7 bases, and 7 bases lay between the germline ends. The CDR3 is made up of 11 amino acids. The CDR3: CASSAGVGYTF. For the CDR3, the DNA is TGTGCCAGCAGCGCAGGGGTTGGCTACACCTTC.

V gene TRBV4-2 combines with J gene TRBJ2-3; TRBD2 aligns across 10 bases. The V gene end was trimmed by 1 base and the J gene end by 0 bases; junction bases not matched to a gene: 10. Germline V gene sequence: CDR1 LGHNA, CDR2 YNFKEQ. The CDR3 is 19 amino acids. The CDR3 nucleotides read TGTGCCAGCAGCCAAGTGGGAACTAGCGGGGATGCCAGCACAGATACGCAGTATTTT. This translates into CASSQVGTSGDASTDTQYF.

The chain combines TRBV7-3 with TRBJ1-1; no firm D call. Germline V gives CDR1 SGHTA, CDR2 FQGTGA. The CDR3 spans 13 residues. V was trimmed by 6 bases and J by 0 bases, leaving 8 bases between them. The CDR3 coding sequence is TGTGCCAGCAGGACTGATATGAACACTGAAGCTTTCTTT. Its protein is CASRTDMNTEAFF.

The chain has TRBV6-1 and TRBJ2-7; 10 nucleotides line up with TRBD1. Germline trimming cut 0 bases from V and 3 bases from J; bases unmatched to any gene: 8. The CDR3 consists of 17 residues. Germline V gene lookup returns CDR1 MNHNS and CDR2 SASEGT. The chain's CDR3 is CASSEAAPGQGIYEQYF. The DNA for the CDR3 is TGTGCCAGCAGTGAAGCGGCACCGGGACAGGGGATCTACGAGCAGTACTTC.

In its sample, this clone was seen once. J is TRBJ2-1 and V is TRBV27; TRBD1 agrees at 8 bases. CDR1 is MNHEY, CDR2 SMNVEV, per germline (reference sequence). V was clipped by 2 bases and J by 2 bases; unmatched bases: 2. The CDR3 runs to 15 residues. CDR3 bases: TGTGCCAGCAGTTTAGACAGGGGAACCTACAATGAGCAGTTCTTC. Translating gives CASSLDRGTYNEQFF.

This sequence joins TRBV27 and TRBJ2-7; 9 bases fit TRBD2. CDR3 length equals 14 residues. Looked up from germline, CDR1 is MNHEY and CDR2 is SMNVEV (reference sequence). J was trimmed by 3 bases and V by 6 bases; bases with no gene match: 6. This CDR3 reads CASSLYSGGYEQYF. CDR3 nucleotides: TGTGCCAGCAGCCTCTATAGCGGGGGCTACGAGCAGTACTTC.

CDR3 loop: CASSGTDSGANVLTF. CDR3 sequence (DNA): TGTGCCAGCAGCGGGACAGACTCTGGGGCCAACGTCCTGACTTTC. The rearrangement uses TRBV9 and TRBJ2-6; maybe TRBD1 (6 bases). Germline-derived CDR1 and CDR2 are SGDLS and YYNGEE. The CDR3 is made up of 15 amino acids. V was clipped by 3 bases and J by 0 bases, with 7 bases between them.

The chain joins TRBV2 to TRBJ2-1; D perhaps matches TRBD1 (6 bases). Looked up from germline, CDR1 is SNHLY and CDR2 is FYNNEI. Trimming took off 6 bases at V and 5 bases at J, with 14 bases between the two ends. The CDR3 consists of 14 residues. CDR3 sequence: CASRAGQFNNEQFF. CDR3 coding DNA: TGTGCCAGCAGGGCCGGACAGTTTAACAATGAGCAGTTCTTC.

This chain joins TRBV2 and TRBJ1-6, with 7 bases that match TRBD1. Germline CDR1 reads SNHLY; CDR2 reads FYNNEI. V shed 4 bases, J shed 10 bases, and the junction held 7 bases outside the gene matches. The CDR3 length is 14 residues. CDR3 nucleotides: TGTGCCAGCAGTGGTGACAGGGACGAGTCACCCCTCCACTTT. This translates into CASSGDRDESPLHF.

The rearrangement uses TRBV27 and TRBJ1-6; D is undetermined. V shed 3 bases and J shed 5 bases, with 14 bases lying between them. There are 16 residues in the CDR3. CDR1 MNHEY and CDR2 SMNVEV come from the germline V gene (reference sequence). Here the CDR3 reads CASSLAALLNNSPLHF. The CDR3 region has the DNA TGTGCCAGCAGTTTGGCGGCCCTCCTGAATAATTCACCCCTCCACTTT.

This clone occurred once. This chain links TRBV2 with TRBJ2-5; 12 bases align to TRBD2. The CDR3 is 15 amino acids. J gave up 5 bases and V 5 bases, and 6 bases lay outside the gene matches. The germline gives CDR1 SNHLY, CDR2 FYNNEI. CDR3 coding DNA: TGTGCCAGCAGTAGACTAGCGGGGGATGAGGAGACCCAGTACTTC. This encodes CASSRLAGDEETQYF.

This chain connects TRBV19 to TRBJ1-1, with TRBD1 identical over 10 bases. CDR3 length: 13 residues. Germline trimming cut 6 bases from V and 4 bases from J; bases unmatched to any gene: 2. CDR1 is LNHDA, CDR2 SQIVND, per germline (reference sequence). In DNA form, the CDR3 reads TGTGCCAGTAGGGGGACAGGGGTCACTGAAGCTTTCTTT. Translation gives CASRGTGVTEAFF.

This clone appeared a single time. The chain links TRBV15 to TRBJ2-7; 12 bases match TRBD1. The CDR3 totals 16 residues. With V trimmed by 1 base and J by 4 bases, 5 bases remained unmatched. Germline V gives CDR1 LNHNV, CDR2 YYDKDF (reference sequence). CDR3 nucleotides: TGTGCCACCAGCAGAGCTCGGGACAGGGGGCTATACGAGCAGTACTTC. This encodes CATSRARDRGLYEQYF.

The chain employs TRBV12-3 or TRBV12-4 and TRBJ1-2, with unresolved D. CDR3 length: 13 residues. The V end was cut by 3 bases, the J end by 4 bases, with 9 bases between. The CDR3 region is CASSFSFFYGYTF. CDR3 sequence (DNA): TGTGCCAGCAGTTTTAGTTTTTTCTATGGCTACACCTTC.

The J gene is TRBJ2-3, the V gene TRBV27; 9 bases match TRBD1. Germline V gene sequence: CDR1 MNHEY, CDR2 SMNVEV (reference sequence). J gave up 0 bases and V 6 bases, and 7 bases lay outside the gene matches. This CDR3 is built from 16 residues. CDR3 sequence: CASSSWTGASTDTQYF. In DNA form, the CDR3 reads TGTGCCAGCAGCTCCTGGACAGGGGCTAGCACAGATACGCAGTATTTT.

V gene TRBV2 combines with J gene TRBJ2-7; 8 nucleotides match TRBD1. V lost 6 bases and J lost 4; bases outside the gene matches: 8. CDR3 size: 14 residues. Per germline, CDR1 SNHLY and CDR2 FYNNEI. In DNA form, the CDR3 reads TGTGCCAGCAGCCTGGGGCAGGGGGCTTACGAGCAGTACTTC. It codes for CASSLGQGAYEQYF.

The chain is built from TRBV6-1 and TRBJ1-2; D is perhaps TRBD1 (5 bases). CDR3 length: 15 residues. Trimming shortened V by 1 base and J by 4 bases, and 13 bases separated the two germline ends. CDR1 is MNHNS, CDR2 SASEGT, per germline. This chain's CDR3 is CASSEGQGVGYGYTF. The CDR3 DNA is TGTGCCAGCAGTGAAGGGCAGGGTGTGGGCTATGGCTACACCTTC.

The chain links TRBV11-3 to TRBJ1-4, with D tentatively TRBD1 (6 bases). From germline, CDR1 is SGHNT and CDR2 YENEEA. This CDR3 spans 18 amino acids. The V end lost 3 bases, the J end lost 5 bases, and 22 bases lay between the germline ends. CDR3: CASSFKEVGGPRNEKLFF. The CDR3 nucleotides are TGTGCCAGCAGCTTTAAGGAGGTCGGGGGGCCTCGGAATGAAAAACTGTTTTTT.